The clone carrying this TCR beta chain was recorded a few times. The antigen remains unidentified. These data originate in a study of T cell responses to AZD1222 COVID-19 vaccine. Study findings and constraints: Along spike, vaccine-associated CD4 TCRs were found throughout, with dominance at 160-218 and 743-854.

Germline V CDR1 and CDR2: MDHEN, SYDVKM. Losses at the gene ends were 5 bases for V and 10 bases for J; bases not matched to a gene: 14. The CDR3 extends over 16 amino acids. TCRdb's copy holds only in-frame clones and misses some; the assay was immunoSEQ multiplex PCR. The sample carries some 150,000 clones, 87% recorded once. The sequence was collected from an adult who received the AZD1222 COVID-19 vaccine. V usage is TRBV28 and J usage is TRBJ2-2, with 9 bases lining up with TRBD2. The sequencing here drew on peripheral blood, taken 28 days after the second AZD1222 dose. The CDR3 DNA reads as TGTGCCAGCAGTCCGGGACTAGCCTGGACGTCCGAGGAGCTGTTTTTT. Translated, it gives CASSPGLAWTSEELFF.